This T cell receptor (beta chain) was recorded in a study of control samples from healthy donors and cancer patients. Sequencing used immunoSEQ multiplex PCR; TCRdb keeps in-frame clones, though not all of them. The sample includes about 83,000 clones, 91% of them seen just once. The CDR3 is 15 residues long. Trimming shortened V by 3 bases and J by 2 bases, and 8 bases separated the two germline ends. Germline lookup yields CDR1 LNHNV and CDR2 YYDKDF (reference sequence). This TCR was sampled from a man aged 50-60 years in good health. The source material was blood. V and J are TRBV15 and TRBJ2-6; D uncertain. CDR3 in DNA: TGTGCCACCAGCAGCTGGGGAACTGGGGCCAACGTCCTGACTTTC. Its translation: CATSSWGTGANVLTF. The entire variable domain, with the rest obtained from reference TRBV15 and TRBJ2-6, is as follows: DAMVIQNPRYQVTQFGKPVTLSCSQTLNHNVMYWYQQKSSQAPKLLFHYYDKDFNNEADTPDNFQSRRPNTSFCFLDIRSPGLGDTAMYLCATSSWGTGANVLTFGAGSRLTVL.